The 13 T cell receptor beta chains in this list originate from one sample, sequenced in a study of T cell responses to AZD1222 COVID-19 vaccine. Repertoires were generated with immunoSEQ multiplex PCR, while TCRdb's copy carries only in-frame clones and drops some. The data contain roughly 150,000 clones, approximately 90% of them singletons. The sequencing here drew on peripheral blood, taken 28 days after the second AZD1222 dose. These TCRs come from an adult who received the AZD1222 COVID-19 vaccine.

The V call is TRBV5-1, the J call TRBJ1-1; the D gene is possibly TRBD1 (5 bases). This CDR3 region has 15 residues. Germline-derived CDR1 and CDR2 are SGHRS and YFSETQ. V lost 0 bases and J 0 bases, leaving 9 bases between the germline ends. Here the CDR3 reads CASSLDGALNTEAFF. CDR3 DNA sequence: TGCGCCAGCAGCTTGGATGGGGCCCTGAACACTGAAGCTTTCTTT. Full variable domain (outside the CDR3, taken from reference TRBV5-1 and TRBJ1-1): KAGVTQTPRYLIKTRGQQVTLSCSPISGHRSVSWYQQTPGQGLQFLFEYFSETQRNKGNFPGRFSGRQFSNSRSEMNVSTLELGDSALYLCASSLDGALNTEAFFGQGTRLTVV.

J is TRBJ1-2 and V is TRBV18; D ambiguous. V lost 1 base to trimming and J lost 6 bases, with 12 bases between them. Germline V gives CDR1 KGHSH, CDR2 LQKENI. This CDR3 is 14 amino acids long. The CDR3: CASSPRKGTDGYTF. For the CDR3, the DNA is TGTGCCAGCTCACCACGTAAAGGCACGGATGGCTACACCTTC.

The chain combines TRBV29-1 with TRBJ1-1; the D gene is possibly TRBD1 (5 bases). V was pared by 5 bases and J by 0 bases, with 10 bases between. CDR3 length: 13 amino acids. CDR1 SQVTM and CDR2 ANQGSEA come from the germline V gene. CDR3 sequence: CSVSTVVNTEAFF. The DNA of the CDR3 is TGCAGCGTTTCGACAGTAGTGAACACTGAAGCTTTCTTT.

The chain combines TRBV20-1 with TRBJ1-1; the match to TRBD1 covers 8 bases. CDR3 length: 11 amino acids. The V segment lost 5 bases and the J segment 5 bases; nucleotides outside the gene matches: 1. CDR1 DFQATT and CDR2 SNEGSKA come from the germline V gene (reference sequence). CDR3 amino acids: CSADRGTEAFF. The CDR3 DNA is TGCAGTGCTGACAGGGGTACTGAAGCTTTCTTT.

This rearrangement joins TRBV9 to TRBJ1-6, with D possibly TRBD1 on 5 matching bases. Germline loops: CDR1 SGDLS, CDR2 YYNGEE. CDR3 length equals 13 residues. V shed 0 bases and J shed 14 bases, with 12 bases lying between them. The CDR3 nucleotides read TGTGCCAGCAGCGTAGGAGAGGGACGCACCCTCCACTTT. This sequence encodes CASSVGEGRTLHF.

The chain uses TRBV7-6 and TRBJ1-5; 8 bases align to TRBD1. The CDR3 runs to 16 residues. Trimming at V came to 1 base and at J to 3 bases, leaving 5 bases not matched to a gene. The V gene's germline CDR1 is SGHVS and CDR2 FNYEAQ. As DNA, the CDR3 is TGTGCCAGCAGCTTAGAACAGGGGGGGAACAATCAGCCCCAGCATTTT. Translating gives CASSLEQGGNNQPQHF.

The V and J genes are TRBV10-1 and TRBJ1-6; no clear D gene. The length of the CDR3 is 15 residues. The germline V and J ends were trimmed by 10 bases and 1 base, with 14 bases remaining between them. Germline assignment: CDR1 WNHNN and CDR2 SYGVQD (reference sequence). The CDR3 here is CANPPSGSYNSPLHF. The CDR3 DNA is TGCGCCAACCCCCCGTCGGGTTCCTATAATTCACCCCTCCACTTT.

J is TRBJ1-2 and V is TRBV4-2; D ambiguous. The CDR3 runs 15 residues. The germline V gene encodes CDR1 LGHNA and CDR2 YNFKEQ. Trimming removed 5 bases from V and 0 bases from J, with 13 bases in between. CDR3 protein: CASSFQPLPNYGYTF. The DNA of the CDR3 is TGTGCCAGCAGCTTCCAGCCTCTCCCTAACTATGGCTACACCTTC.

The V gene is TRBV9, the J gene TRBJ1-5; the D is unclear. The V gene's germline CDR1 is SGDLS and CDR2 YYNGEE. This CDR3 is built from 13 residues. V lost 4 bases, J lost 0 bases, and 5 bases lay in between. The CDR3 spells CASSQYSNQPQHF. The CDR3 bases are TGTGCCAGCAGCCAATATAGCAATCAGCCCCAGCATTTT.

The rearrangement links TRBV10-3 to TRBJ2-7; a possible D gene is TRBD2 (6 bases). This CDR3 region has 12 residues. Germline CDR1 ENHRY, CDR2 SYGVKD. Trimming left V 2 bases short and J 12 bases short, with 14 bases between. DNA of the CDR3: TGTGCCATCAGTGAGCCGGGGGAGGCTCCGTACTTC. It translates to CAISEPGEAPYF.

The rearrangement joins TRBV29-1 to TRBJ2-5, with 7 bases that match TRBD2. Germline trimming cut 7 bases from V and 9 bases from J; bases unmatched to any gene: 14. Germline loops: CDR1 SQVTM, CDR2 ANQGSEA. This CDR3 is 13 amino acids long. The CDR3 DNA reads TGCAGCGGGGCCGGACTAGGTGTCTGGGCCCAGTACTTC. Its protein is CSGAGLGVWAQYF. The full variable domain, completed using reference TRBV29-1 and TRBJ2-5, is SAVISQKPSRDICQRGTSLTIQCQVDSQVTMMFWYRQQPGQSLTLIATANQGSEATYESGFVIDKFPISRPNLTFSTLTVSNMSPEDSSIYLCSGAGLGVWAQYFGPGTRLLVL.

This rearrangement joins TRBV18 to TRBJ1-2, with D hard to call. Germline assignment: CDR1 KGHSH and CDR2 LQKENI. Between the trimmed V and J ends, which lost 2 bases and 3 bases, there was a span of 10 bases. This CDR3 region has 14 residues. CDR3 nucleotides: TGTGCCAGCTCACCAATTCCAGTGGACTATGGCTACACCTTC. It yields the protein CASSPIPVDYGYTF.

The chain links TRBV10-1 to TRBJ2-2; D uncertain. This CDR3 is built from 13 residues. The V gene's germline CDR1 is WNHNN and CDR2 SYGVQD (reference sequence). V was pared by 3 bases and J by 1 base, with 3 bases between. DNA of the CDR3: TGCGCCAGCAGTGAATGGAACACCGGGGAGCTGTTTTTT. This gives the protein CASSEWNTGELFF.